A single sample gave rise to the 27 T cell receptor beta chains below, sequenced in a study of cytomegalovirus exposure and HLA in healthy donors. Amplification used 60 Vbeta primers and 13 Jbeta primers. Libraries were prepared by immunoSEQ multiplex PCR; TCRdb keeps only in-frame clonotypes and omits some of them. Among about 130,000 clones listed, 80% were seen once. The specimen was PBMCs. The receptors originated from a man younger than 45 in good health and CMV-seronegative.

Here the CDR3 DNA reads TGTGCCAGCAGCGTAAGTCTAGCCCTCATTAACAATGAGCAGTTCTTC. Translating it yields CASSVSLALINNEQFF. The gene calls are TRBV9 and TRBJ2-1; D perhaps matches TRBD2 (5 bases). There are 16 residues in the CDR3. V lost 1 base to trimming and J lost 5 bases, with 16 bases between them. CDR1 is SGDLS and CDR2 is YYNGEE in the germline V gene.

The chain links TRBV6-1 to TRBJ2-5; D unresolved. V lost 7 bases, J lost 5 bases, and 14 bases lay in between. CDR1 MNHNS and CDR2 SASEGT come from the germline V gene. The CDR3 loop spans 13 amino acids. The CDR3 loop reads CASTRLWAETQYF. For the CDR3, the DNA is TGTGCCAGCACAAGGCTATGGGCTGAGACCCAGTACTTC.

The chain is built from TRBV6-1 and TRBJ2-5; the match to TRBD1 covers 9 bases. Germline V gene data show CDR1 as MNHNS and CDR2 as SASEGT. The V segment lost 3 bases and the J segment 5 bases; nucleotides outside the gene matches: 7. CDR3 size: 15 residues. CDR3: CASSETLTGGETQYF. CDR3 sequence (DNA): TGTGCCAGCAGTGAGACCTTGACAGGGGGGGAGACCCAGTACTTC.

The rearrangement uses TRBV5-1 and TRBJ1-1; 8 bases match TRBD1. CDR3 size: 15 residues. Germline V gene data show CDR1 as SGHRS and CDR2 as YFSETQ. The ends lost 4 bases at V and 6 bases at J; junction bases unmatched: 11. CDR3 loop: CASSVTGDDSSEAFF. CDR3 DNA: TGCGCCAGCAGCGTGACAGGGGACGACTCCTCTGAAGCTTTCTTT.

The chain combines TRBV28 with TRBJ2-3; D may be TRBD2 (6 bases). The CDR3 covers 12 residues. Germline CDR1 reads MDHEN; CDR2 reads SYDVKM. Trimming removed 6 bases at V and 7 bases at J, with 11 bases between. CDR3 coding DNA: TGTGCCAGCAGGGGCGGGATCCATACGCAGTATTTT. Amino acid sequence: CASRGGIHTQYF.

This clone was recorded once. The chain is built from TRBV6-1 and TRBJ2-3; 11 nucleotides agree with TRBD2. The V segment lost 4 bases and the J segment 1 base; nucleotides outside the gene matches: 7. CDR3 length: 17 amino acids. Looked up from germline, CDR1 is MNHNS and CDR2 is SASEGT. This chain's CDR3 is CASSVLAGGQGTDTQYF. As DNA, the CDR3 is TGTGCCAGCAGTGTGCTAGCGGGAGGACAGGGCACAGATACGCAGTATTTT.

The gene calls are TRBV28 and TRBJ2-7; 10 nucleotides match TRBD2. The trim removed 2 bases at V and 2 bases at J, leaving 6 bases unmatched. The CDR3 length is 16 residues. Germline CDR1 is MDHEN and CDR2 is SYDVKM. The CDR3 bases are TGTGCCAGCAGTTTACCAACTAGCGGGATTACCTACGAGCAGTACTTC. This codes for CASSLPTSGITYEQYF.

This rearrangement joins TRBV28 to TRBJ1-1; no clear D. Germline values: CDR1 MDHEN, CDR2 SYDVKM. This CDR3 contains 12 residues. Trimming took off 8 bases at V and 0 bases at J, with 7 bases between the two ends. CDR3 residues: CASLTLNTEAFF. The CDR3 nucleotides are TGTGCCAGCCTTACACTGAACACTGAAGCTTTCTTT.

This clone was observed a single time. The chain recombines TRBV7-9 with TRBJ2-1, with TRBD2 matching 9 bases. V lost 5 bases to trimming and J lost 6 bases; unmatched junction nucleotides: 8. The germline V gene encodes CDR1 SEHNR and CDR2 FQNEAQ (reference sequence). The CDR3 has 15 amino acids. Here the CDR3 DNA reads TGTGCCAGCAGCGCCCGTGCGGGAGGGCCCAATGAGCAGTTCTTC. It is translated as CASSARAGGPNEQFF.

This sequence joins TRBV5-1 and TRBJ2-1; possible D gene TRBD1, 5 bases. V gave up 0 bases and J gave up 3 bases, with 10 bases separating them. Germline loops: CDR1 SGHRS, CDR2 YFSETQ. This CDR3 spans 15 amino acids. The CDR3 sequence: CASSLGYGHYNEQFF. CDR3 DNA: TGCGCCAGCAGCTTGGGTTACGGACACTACAATGAGCAGTTCTTC.

This clone was counted ten times or more. The chain employs TRBV27 and TRBJ2-7; maybe TRBD2 (5 bases). The germline V and J ends were trimmed by 9 bases and 7 bases, with 19 bases remaining between them. This CDR3 spans 13 amino acids. The V gene's germline CDR1 is MNHEY and CDR2 SMNVEV (reference sequence). The CDR3 DNA reads as TGTGCCAGTTGGACTTCGCCCATTGGAGAGCAGTACTTC. Its protein product is CASWTSPIGEQYF.

The chain joins TRBV18 to TRBJ2-2; possible D gene TRBD2, 5 bases. Germline CDR1 KGHSH, CDR2 LQKENI. The CDR3 length is 13 residues. The V gene lost 3 bases and the J gene lost 9 bases, with 11 bases spanning the gap. The CDR3 spells CASSPTTTRELFF. The CDR3, as DNA: TGTGCCAGCTCACCGACTACGACCCGGGAGCTGTTTTTT.

The chain is built from TRBV28 and TRBJ1-2; no firm D call. The CDR3 contains 14 residues. Between the trimmed V and J ends, which lost 4 bases and 1 base, there was a span of 10 bases. Germline CDR1 is MDHEN and CDR2 is SYDVKM. Written as DNA, the CDR3 is TGTGCCAGCAGTTACGCAGTCTTTAACTATGGCTACACCTTC. Translated, it gives CASSYAVFNYGYTF.

The chain combines TRBV28 with TRBJ2-3, with TRBD2 identical over 9 bases. Germline assignment: CDR1 MDHEN and CDR2 SYDVKM. V shed 8 bases, J shed 2 bases, and the junction held 11 bases outside the gene matches. The CDR3 runs 16 residues. CDR3 residues: CASVSSRLADTDTQYF. Written as DNA, the CDR3 is TGTGCCAGCGTCAGCTCCCGACTAGCGGACACAGATACGCAGTATTTT. Full variable domain (rest looked up from reference TRBV28 and TRBJ2-3): DVKVTQSSRYLVKRTGEKVFLECVQDMDHENMFWYRQDPGLGLRLIYFSYDVKMKEKGDIPEGYSVSREKKERFSLILESASTNQTSMYLCASVSSRLADTDTQYFGPGTRLTVL.

The rearrangement links TRBV23-1 to TRBJ1-2, with a tentative D call TRBD1 (6 bases). TRBV23-1 is an ORF, and what it does is uncertain. V lost 4 bases to trimming and J lost 8 bases, with 20 bases between them. There are 15 residues in the CDR3. CDR3 DNA sequence: TGCGCCAGCAGTCTTACACAGGGAATGGAACGAGGCTACACCTTC. The encoded protein is CASSLTQGMERGYTF.

The genes are TRBV10-2 and TRBJ2-1, with TRBD2 matching over 8 bases. Per germline, CDR1 WSHSY and CDR2 SAAADI. V gave up 6 bases and J gave up 0 bases; unmatched junction bases: 4. The CDR3 runs 15 residues. CDR3 in amino acids: CASSTSGSSYNEQFF. The CDR3 bases are TGCGCCAGCAGCACAAGCGGGAGCTCCTACAATGAGCAGTTCTTC.

The chain links TRBV7-2 to TRBJ2-5; TRBD1 is a possible D gene (5 bases). V gave up 5 bases and J gave up 5 bases, with 12 bases separating them. The CDR3 runs 13 residues. The germline CDR1 and CDR2 sequences are SGHTA and FQGNSA. CDR3 bases: TGTGCCAGCAGCCCTCAGGGCTGGGAGACCCAGTACTTC. Its protein product is CASSPQGWETQYF.

CDR3 DNA sequence: TGTGCCAGCAGTGTTCGTGGGGGGGAGGGTCAGCCCCAGCATTTT. Protein product: CASSVRGGEGQPQHF. V usage is TRBV6-1 and J usage is TRBJ1-5, with D possibly being TRBD1 (5 bases). Germline CDR1 reads MNHNS; CDR2 reads SASEGT. The CDR3 length is 15 residues. Trimming shortened V by 4 bases and J by 6 bases, and 16 bases separated the two germline ends.

CDR3 DNA: TGTGCCAGCACCGGGACAGGGGCACGAAATCAGCCCCAGCATTTT. It is translated as CASTGTGARNQPQHF. The chain is built from TRBV2 and TRBJ1-5; the match to TRBD1 covers 10 bases. The CDR3 extends over 15 amino acids. Germline CDR1 reads SNHLY; CDR2 reads FYNNEI. The V gene end was trimmed by 7 bases and the J gene end by 4 bases; junction bases not matched to a gene: 7.

The genes are TRBV27 and TRBJ2-3; possibly TRBD2 for D (5 bases). This CDR3 has 12 residues. V shed 3 bases and J shed 15 bases, with 16 bases lying between them. Germline loops: CDR1 MNHEY, CDR2 SMNVEV (reference sequence). The CDR3 is CASSFHGEGVYF. Written as DNA, the CDR3 is TGTGCCAGCAGTTTTCACGGAGAGGGTGTCTATTTT.

The chain uses TRBV5-1 and TRBJ2-7; the match to TRBD2 covers 11 bases. The CDR3 spans 15 residues. Losses at the gene ends were 3 bases for V and 3 bases for J; bases not matched to a gene: 5. Germline V gene lookup returns CDR1 SGHRS and CDR2 YFSETQ. CDR3 sequence (DNA): TGCGCCAGCAGCTGGCAGACTAGCGGGAACTACGAGCAGTACTTC. Its protein product is CASSWQTSGNYEQYF.

The chain's CDR3 is CASSLATGGGTDTQYF. CDR3 nucleotide sequence: TGCGCCAGCAGCTTGGCGACAGGGGGCGGCACAGATACGCAGTATTTT. The chain combines TRBV5-1 with TRBJ2-3, with 10 positions matching TRBD1. This CDR3 contains 16 residues. Germline V gene sequence: CDR1 SGHRS, CDR2 YFSETQ. Losses at the gene ends were 0 bases for V and 1 base for J; bases not matched to a gene: 2.

This rearrangement joins TRBV6-1 to TRBJ2-2; the match to TRBD2 covers 11 bases. Germline-derived CDR1 and CDR2 are MNHNS and SASEGT. The CDR3 has 14 residues. Germline trimming cut 7 bases from V and 3 bases from J; bases unmatched to any gene: 1. This CDR3 is CASNSGGDTGELFF. In nucleotides, the CDR3 is TGTGCCAGCAATAGCGGGGGGGACACCGGGGAGCTGTTTTTT.

This clone was counted a few times. This chain connects TRBV5-1 to TRBJ2-7; TRBD2 is a possible D gene (7 bases). V lost 4 bases and J lost 4, with 18 bases in between. The germline CDR1 and CDR2 sequences are SGHRS and YFSETQ. This CDR3 contains 15 residues. In DNA, the CDR3 is TGCGCCAGCAGCCCCGGGGGGCAGGGGCCGTACGAGCAGTACTTC. Translating it yields CASSPGGQGPYEQYF.

This chain uses TRBV19 with TRBJ1-4; TRBD1 is a possible D gene (5 bases). The germline gives CDR1 LNHDA, CDR2 SQIVND (reference sequence). The CDR3 loop spans 15 amino acids. V was pared by 5 bases and J by 10 bases, with 20 bases between. In DNA form, the CDR3 reads TGTGCCAGTAGTCCTCGCGGAGGGGAGAGTGGAAAACTGTTTTTT. It is translated as CASSPRGGESGKLFF.

The chain recombines TRBV29-1 with TRBJ2-7; maybe TRBD1 (5 bases). This CDR3 region has 13 residues. Germline V lookup: CDR1 SQVTM, CDR2 ANQGSEA. Trimming removed 4 bases from V and 9 bases from J, with 19 bases in between. The CDR3 DNA reads as TGCAGCGTTGTGGGTCCCCTGGCCCAGGGGCAGTACTTC. Its translation is CSVVGPLAQGQYF.

The chain joins TRBV4-3 to TRBJ1-2, with D possibly TRBD1 on 5 matching bases. The V end lost 4 bases, the J end lost 5 bases, and 17 bases lay between the germline ends. The CDR3 runs to 15 residues. CDR1 is LGHNA and CDR2 is YSLEER in the germline V gene. CDR3 loop: CASSLRGTSFYGYTF. CDR3 DNA: TGCGCCAGCAGCCTGCGGGGGACTTCCTTTTATGGCTACACCTTC.